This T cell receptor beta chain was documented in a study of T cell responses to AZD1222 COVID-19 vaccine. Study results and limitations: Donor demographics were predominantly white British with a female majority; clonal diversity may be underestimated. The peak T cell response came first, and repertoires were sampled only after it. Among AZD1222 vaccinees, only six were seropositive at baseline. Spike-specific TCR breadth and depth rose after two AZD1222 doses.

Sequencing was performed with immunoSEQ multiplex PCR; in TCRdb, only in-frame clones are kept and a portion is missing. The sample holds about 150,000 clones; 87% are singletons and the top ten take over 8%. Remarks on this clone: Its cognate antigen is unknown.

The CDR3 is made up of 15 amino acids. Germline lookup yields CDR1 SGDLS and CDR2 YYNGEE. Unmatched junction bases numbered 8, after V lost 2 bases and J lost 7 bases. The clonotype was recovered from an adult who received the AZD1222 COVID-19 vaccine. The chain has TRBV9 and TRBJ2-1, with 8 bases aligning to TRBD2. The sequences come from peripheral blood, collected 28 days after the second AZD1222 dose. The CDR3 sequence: CASSVSSGSGNEQFF. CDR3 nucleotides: TGTGCCAGCAGCGTCTCCAGCGGGAGTGGGAATGAGCAGTTCTTC.